The 19 T cell receptor beta chains reported below all come from one sample, sequenced in a study of beta chain features in type 1 diabetes. cDNA synthesis used the whole RNA isolate, giving expressed TCRB sequences. The table came from immunoSEQ multiplex PCR; TCRdb's copy has only in-frame clones and leaves some out. This sample yields 150,000 to 190,000 clones, of which roughly 11% are seen a single time; approximately 2% belongs to the top ten. The source material was central memory CD4+ T cells from blood. The receptors stem from a man aged 18 to 29 in good health.

The genes are TRBV20-1 and TRBJ2-7; possibly TRBD2 for D (6 bases). This CDR3 has 11 amino acids. V was pared by 4 bases and J by 4 bases, with 8 bases between. CDR1 DFQATT and CDR2 SNEGSKA come from the germline V gene (reference sequence). The CDR3 nucleotides read TGCAGTGCTACCCGGGAGTACGAGCAGTACTTC. Residues: CSATREYEQYF.

A few counts support this clone. V gene TRBV7-9 combines with J gene TRBJ1-5; weak D call: TRBD1 (6 bases). The CDR3 has 13 amino acids. Deletions cut 4 bases from V and 9 bases from J, with 13 bases between. The V gene's germline CDR1 is SEHNR and CDR2 FQNEAQ (reference sequence). CDR3 loop: CASSSTDSMPQHF. In nucleotides, the CDR3 is TGTGCCAGCAGCTCCACGGACAGCATGCCCCAGCATTTT.

This clone was detected only a few times. This rearrangement joins TRBV6-6 to TRBJ1-1; D remains ambiguous. Trimming removed 2 bases from V and 1 base from J, with 11 bases in between. The germline V gene encodes CDR1 MNHNY and CDR2 SVGAGI (reference sequence). The CDR3 totals 15 residues. The CDR3 DNA reads as TGTGCCAGCAGTTACGGTCCGGGAAGGAACACTGAAGCTTTCTTT. Encoded protein: CASSYGPGRNTEAFF.

This clone has just a few counts. The chain carries TRBV4-3 and TRBJ2-5, with D uncertain. This CDR3 spans 13 amino acids. Looked up from germline, CDR1 is LGHNA and CDR2 is YSLEER. V gave up 2 bases and J gave up 5 bases, with 9 bases separating them. The CDR3 sequence is CASSQRTGETQYF. The CDR3 region has the DNA TGCGCCAGCAGCCAACGAACCGGGGAGACCCAGTACTTC.

The rearrangement joins TRBV29-1 to TRBJ2-7; perhaps TRBD2 as D (5 bases). Germline CDR1 SQVTM, CDR2 ANQGSEA. The V end was cut by 2 bases, the J end by 6 bases, with 17 bases between. There are 14 residues in the CDR3. The CDR3 coding sequence is TGCAGCGTTGAATTTAGTACACGGGGTTCCGAGCAGTACTTC. It is translated as CSVEFSTRGSEQYF.

This clone has more than one count but fewer than ten. The chain combines TRBV2 with TRBJ2-2, with TRBD1 as a possible D gene (5 bases). The V end lost 5 bases, the J end lost 1 base, and 11 bases lay between the germline ends. The CDR3 covers 15 residues. Germline V CDR1 and CDR2: SNHLY, FYNNEI. The CDR3 coding sequence is TGTGCCAGCAGTACACAGGCCCTGAACACCGGGGAGCTGTTTTTT. This gives the protein CASSTQALNTGELFF.

This clone was seen a handful of times. The chain combines TRBV18 with TRBJ1-3; D perhaps matches TRBD1 (5 bases). Germline V CDR1 and CDR2: KGHSH, LQKENI. V lost 3 bases to trimming and J lost 0 bases, with 15 bases between them. This CDR3 region has 17 residues. The CDR3 loop reads CASSPDSYLSSGNTIYF. CDR3 nucleotides: TGTGCCAGCTCACCTGACAGCTACTTGAGCTCTGGAAACACCATATATTTT. The full variable domain, rest sourced from reference TRBV18 and TRBJ1-3, is NAGVMQNPRHLVRRRGQEARLRCSPMKGHSHVYWYRQLPEEGLKFMVYLQKENIIDESGMPKERFSAEFPKEGPSILRIQQVVRGDSAAYFCASSPDSYLSSGNTIYFGEGSWLTVV.

This clone qualifies as medium-sized. The chain recombines TRBV14 with TRBJ1-1; no reliable D call. V was trimmed by 2 bases and J by 1 base, leaving 5 bases between them. This CDR3 comprises 13 residues. Germline V CDR1 and CDR2: SGHDN, FVKESK. CDR3 bases: TGTGCCAGCAGCCAAAACAGGAACACTGAAGCTTTCTTT. This translates into CASSQNRNTEAFF.

The gene calls are TRBV7-2 and TRBJ2-5, with TRBD1 identical over 7 bases. The closer fit of TRBJ2-7 to the DNA end suggests the J call may be wrong. This CDR3 has 15 amino acids. Per germline, CDR1 SGHTA and CDR2 FQGNSA. CDR3 coding DNA: TGTGCCAGCAGCCCTCAATCGGGACAGCCCTACGAGCAGTACTTC. Its translation: CASSPQSGQPYEQYF.

J is TRBJ2-3 and V is TRBV2, with 11 bases matching TRBD2. The CDR3 runs 15 residues. V lost 7 bases, J lost 6 bases, and 9 bases stayed unmatched. Germline CDR1 and CDR2: SNHLY and FYNNEI. The CDR3 spells CASTSGLAVGDTQYF. The CDR3 DNA follows: TGTGCCAGCACCTCGGGACTAGCGGTCGGGGATACGCAGTATTTT.

V gene TRBV29-1 combines with J gene TRBJ2-3; D gene uncertain. The CDR3 covers 15 residues. Looked up from germline, CDR1 is SQVTM and CDR2 is ANQGSEA. Trimming shortened V by 0 bases and J by 0 bases, and 10 bases separated the two germline ends. CDR3 sequence (DNA): TGCAGCGTTGAAGATCTTGGATCCAGCACAGATACGCAGTATTTT. It codes for CSVEDLGSSTDTQYF.

This clone occurred a few times. DNA of the CDR3: TGTGCCAGCAGCCAGATACAGGGAAGAGGAGGTGGCTACACCTTC. Translated: CASSQIQGRGGGYTF. The rearrangement joins TRBV7-8 to TRBJ1-2, with D tentatively TRBD1 (6 bases). Trimming cost V 5 bases and J 7 bases, with 20 bases left between them. Germline CDR1 and CDR2: SGHVS and FQNEAQ. The CDR3 loop spans 15 amino acids.

This chain joins TRBV2 and TRBJ1-5; D gene uncertain. CDR1 and CDR2 from the germline V gene are SNHLY and FYNNEI. The CDR3 is made up of 15 amino acids. V lost 8 bases and J 1 base, leaving 15 bases between the germline ends. The CDR3 region is CASRQDGKSNQPQHF. The CDR3 coding sequence is TGTGCCAGCCGGCAGGACGGGAAGAGCAATCAGCCCCAGCATTTT.

By sample fraction, this clone is medium-sized. V usage is TRBV7-2 and J usage is TRBJ2-4; TRBD1 aligns across 8 bases. The junction had 5 bases not matched to a gene; V was cut back by 4 bases and J by 3 bases. This CDR3 is 15 amino acids long. Germline assignment: CDR1 SGHTA and CDR2 FQGNSA. This CDR3 is CASSSGGAGKNIQYF. DNA for the CDR3: TGTGCCAGCAGCTCAGGGGGCGCGGGCAAAAACATTCAGTACTTC.

The V gene is TRBV30, the J gene TRBJ1-1, with 7 bases identical to TRBD1. The V gene's germline CDR1 is GTSNPN and CDR2 SVGIG (reference sequence). The trim removed 7 bases at V and 2 bases at J, leaving 1 base unmatched. The CDR3 covers 11 residues. CDR3 nucleotides: TGTGCCTACAGGGGTAACACTGAAGCTTTCTTT. It translates to CAYRGNTEAFF.

This clone was observed a handful of times. This probably arose from a read error, given a far larger clone one base away. V and J are TRBV6-5 and TRBJ2-3; D is possibly TRBD1 or TRBD2 (5 bases each). The germline V gene encodes CDR1 MNHEY and CDR2 SVGAGI. The CDR3 length is 16 residues. CDR3 sequence (DNA): TGTGACAGCAGTTACGGCTCCGGGACCAACACAGATACGCAGTATTTT. Residues: CDSSYGSGTNTDTQYF.

This chain uses TRBV14 with TRBJ2-3; 8 positions agree with TRBD1. In germline, CDR1 is SGHDN, CDR2 FVKESK. V shed 3 bases and J 6 bases; nucleotides not matched to a gene: 14. This CDR3 has 17 amino acids. CDR3 residues: CASSHPPDRDRFDTQYF. CDR3 bases: TGTGCCAGCAGCCACCCCCCGGACAGGGACAGGTTTGATACGCAGTATTTT.

This clone has only a few counts. The V and J genes are TRBV29-1 and TRBJ2-6; 7 nucleotides agree with TRBD1. Germline-derived CDR1 and CDR2 are SQVTM and ANQGSEA. Losses at the gene ends were 7 bases for V and 1 base for J; bases not matched to a gene: 16. CDR3 length: 18 residues. CDR3 residues: CSAWGDRQGRSGANVLTF. In DNA, the CDR3 is TGCAGCGCCTGGGGCGATCGACAGGGAAGGTCTGGGGCCAACGTCCTGACTTTC.

Many counts were recorded for this clone. This rearrangement joins TRBV27 to TRBJ2-7; the D gene is possibly TRBD2 (6 bases). The germline V gene encodes CDR1 MNHEY and CDR2 SMNVEV (reference sequence). Trimming removed 6 bases at V and 4 bases at J, with 16 bases between. The CDR3 sequence is 14 residues long. CDR3 protein: CASSRMGGRYEQYF. The CDR3 DNA sequence: TGTGCCAGCAGCCGGATGGGGGGAAGGTACGAGCAGTACTTC.